The 26 T cell receptor beta chains in this list originate from one sample, sequenced in a study of T-cell memory formation after mild COVID-19. From the 5' RACE reads, TCRdb called clonotypes with MiXCR, one entry per CDR3 protein. This sample has about 13,000 distinct CDR3 sequences, with roughly 15% found just once. The sequencing input was PBMCs or a T cell subset sorted from them (not recorded which). These receptor sequences come from a man in his late teens or twenties who had mild COVID-19 (a few samples of this study predate the infection). Cell type and time point are not known.

This clonotype was seen more than once but under ten times. The V and J genes are TRBV13 and TRBJ1-1; D may be TRBD1 (5 bases). The CDR3 loop spans 14 amino acids. V shed 5 bases and J shed 3 bases, with 13 bases lying between them. Germline V gene lookup returns CDR1 PRHDT and CDR2 FYEKMQ (reference sequence). The CDR3 loop reads CASSTDSDHTEAFF. The CDR3 DNA reads TGTGCCAGCAGCACCGACAGCGATCACACTGAAGCTTTCTTT.

This clonotype was counted ten times or more. V gene TRBV10-2 combines with J gene TRBJ2-3; TRBD1 matches at 8 bases. The germline V gene encodes CDR1 WSHSY and CDR2 SAAADI. After removal of 2 bases from V and 5 bases from J, the junction contained 6 bases not matched to a gene. This CDR3 is 15 amino acids long. The CDR3 region has the DNA TGCGCCAGCAGTGAGAGTCAGGGGGCCATAGATACGCAGTATTTT. This gives the protein CASSESQGAIDTQYF.

This clonotype was detected ten times or more. V is TRBV7-9 and J is TRBJ2-2, with TRBD1 matching 10 bases. The CDR3 length is 16 residues. Germline lookup yields CDR1 SEHNR and CDR2 FQNEAQ (reference sequence). The ends lost 2 bases at V and 2 bases at J; junction bases unmatched: 2. The CDR3 DNA follows: TGTGCCAGCAGCTTACGGACAGGGGGTAACACCGGGGAGCTGTTTTTT. This codes for CASSLRTGGNTGELFF.

Only a few counts were recorded for this clonotype. The genes are TRBV28 and TRBJ1-1; a weak D match, TRBD1 (6 bases). This CDR3 contains 17 residues. The V end lost 7 bases, the J end lost 4 bases, and 25 bases lay between the germline ends. Per germline, CDR1 MDHEN and CDR2 SYDVKM. CDR3 residues: CASNLGRGRGTGTEAFF. The CDR3 DNA sequence: TGTGCCAGCAACTTGGGGCGGGGCAGGGGTACGGGCACTGAAGCTTTCTTT. The full variable domain, in which reference TRBV28 and TRBJ1-1 provide the parts outside the CDR3, is DVKVTQSSRYLVKRTGEKVFLECVQDMDHENMFWYRQDPGLGLRLIYFSYDVKMKEKGDIPEGYSVSREKKERFSLILESASTNQTSMYLCASNLGRGRGTGTEAFFGQGTRLTVV.

This clonotype was seen at least ten times. This chain links TRBV11-1 with TRBJ2-7; 7 nucleotides match TRBD1. J gave up 5 bases and V 6 bases, and 10 bases lay outside the gene matches. The germline V gene has CDR1 SGHAT and CDR2 FQDESV (reference sequence). The CDR3 contains 14 residues. The CDR3 nucleotides read TGTGCCAGCAGTCGCCGACAGGGTGGCCACGAGCAGTACGTC. Protein sequence: CASSRRQGGHEQYV.

This clonotype was observed many times. The chain joins TRBV3-1 to TRBJ2-5; 8 bases line up with TRBD2. The CDR3 length is 15 residues. Germline CDR1 is LGHDT and CDR2 is YNNKEL (reference sequence). V gave up 5 bases and J gave up 5 bases; unmatched junction bases: 10. The CDR3 spells CASSASGLAGETQYF. The CDR3 region has the DNA TGTGCCAGCAGCGCGTCCGGACTAGCCGGGGAGACCCAGTACTTC.

This clonotype has ten or more counts. The chain uses TRBV20-1 and TRBJ2-5; TRBD2 matches 9 bases. The CDR3 consists of 16 residues. With 1 base clipped from V and 1 base from J, the junction kept 7 bases outside the gene matches. The V gene's germline CDR1 is DFQATT and CDR2 SNEGSKA (reference sequence). The CDR3 coding sequence is TGCAGTGCTAGAGGGGGGCTAGCGGGGAGCCAAGAGACCCAGTACTTC. This translates into CSARGGLAGSQETQYF.

This clonotype occurred a few times. The chain has TRBV6-1 and TRBJ2-1, with D hard to call. This CDR3 comprises 14 residues. Germline V gene lookup returns CDR1 MNHNS and CDR2 SASEGT. V lost 5 bases, J lost 10 bases, and 18 bases lay in between. DNA for the CDR3: TGTGCCAGCAGTAGGGTCCTCGTGTTTAGCGAGCAGTTCTTC. Translating it yields CASSRVLVFSEQFF.

This clonotype was counted a few times. CDR3 sequence reads: CASSPWTSSYNEQFF. CDR3 coding DNA: TGTGCCAGCTCACCGTGGACGAGCTCCTACAATGAGCAGTTCTTC. The V and J genes are TRBV18 and TRBJ2-1, with no clear D. Germline values: CDR1 KGHSH, CDR2 LQKENI. V was trimmed by 3 bases and J by 0 bases, leaving 9 bases between them. The CDR3 has 15 amino acids.

In its sample, this clonotype was seen many times. The V and J genes are TRBV6-2 or TRBV6-3 and TRBJ2-7, with D possibly being TRBD1 (6 bases). V lost 0 bases to trimming and J lost 5 bases, with 11 bases between them. Germline-derived CDR1 and CDR2 are MNHEY and SVGEGT. CDR3 size: 14 residues. CDR3 DNA: TGTGCCAGCAGTTACTCGCAGGGGCCCCACGAGCAGTACGTC. Its translation is CASSYSQGPHEQYV.

The V gene is TRBV4-1, the J gene TRBJ2-1, with a possible D match to TRBD1 (5 bases). Trimming pared 4 bases from V and 7 bases from J, leaving 8 bases between. Germline assignment: CDR1 MGHRA and CDR2 YSYEKL. The CDR3 is 12 residues long. The chain's CDR3 is CASSPDMNEQFF. CDR3 in DNA: TGCGCCAGCAGCCCGGACATGAATGAGCAGTTCTTC.

The V call is TRBV14, the J call TRBJ1-1; D might be TRBD1 (5 bases). Trimming cost V 4 bases and J 3 bases, with 12 bases left between them. This CDR3 region has 14 residues. Germline V CDR1 and CDR2: SGHDN, FVKESK. As DNA, the CDR3 is TGTGCCAGCAGCCGGGGGACTAGAGACACTGAAGCTTTCTTT. Its protein is CASSRGTRDTEAFF.

The chain couples TRBV5-5 to TRBJ2-7; tentative D call: TRBD1 (5 bases). This CDR3 has 14 residues. Germline V gene lookup returns CDR1 SGHKS and CDR2 YYEKEE (reference sequence). The V and J ends lost 6 bases and 5 bases respectively, with 18 bases between them. Here the CDR3 reads CASIPSRVWDEQYF. The CDR3 DNA is TGTGCCAGCATCCCAAGCAGGGTATGGGACGAGCAGTACTTC. The full variable domain, its missing parts supplied by reference TRBV5-5 and TRBJ2-7, is DAGVTQSPTHLIKTRGQQVTLRCSPISGHKSVSWYQQVLGQGPQFIFQYYEKEERGRGNFPDRFSARQFPNYSSELNVNALLLGDSALYLCASIPSRVWDEQYFGPGTRLTVT.

A few counts support this clonotype. This chain uses TRBV9 with TRBJ2-1, with a tentative D call TRBD2 (5 bases). Looked up from germline, CDR1 is SGDLS and CDR2 is YYNGEE. Trimming took off 2 bases at V and 0 bases at J, with 12 bases between the two ends. CDR3 length: 16 amino acids. The chain's CDR3 is CASSVDLGGSYNEQFF. Written as DNA, the CDR3 is TGTGCCAGCAGCGTCGATCTAGGAGGCTCCTACAATGAGCAGTTCTTC.

This clonotype was detected a few times. A much larger clone differs from this one at a single base, so this may be a read error. The chain couples TRBV7-9 to TRBJ2-2; TRBD1 is a possible D gene (5 bases). Trimming took off 5 bases at V and 4 bases at J, with 14 bases between the two ends. Germline V CDR1 and CDR2: SEHNR, FQNEAQ (reference sequence). The CDR3 runs to 15 residues. The CDR3 DNA follows: TGTGCCAGCAGCATCCCGAGACAGCCCACCGGGGAGCTGTTTTTT. It specifies CASSIPRQPTGELFF.

This clonotype was observed at least ten times. The J gene is TRBJ2-3, the V gene TRBV4-3; D possibly uses TRBD1 or TRBD2 (5 bases each). In germline, CDR1 is LGHNA, CDR2 YSLEER. Trimming took off 1 base at V and 8 bases at J, with 7 bases between the two ends. The CDR3 extends over 12 amino acids. DNA for the CDR3: TGCGCCAGCAGCCAAGGGGGGAGTACGCAGTATTTT. Residues: CASSQGGSTQYF.

Ten or more counts support this clonotype. CDR3 DNA: TGCAGTGCAAAGGACGGAAATCAGCCCCAGCATTTT. This codes for CSAKDGNQPQHF. The chain couples TRBV20-1 to TRBJ1-5; D call uncertain. V lost 6 bases and J lost 4, with 10 bases in between. CDR3 length: 12 amino acids. Germline V gene lookup returns CDR1 DFQATT and CDR2 SNEGSKA (reference sequence).

This clonotype has at least ten counts. This chain uses TRBV11-1 with TRBJ2-1; 13 bases are a match to TRBD2. V dropped 5 bases and J dropped 8; count of bases not matched to a gene: 6. The CDR3 has 15 amino acids. From germline, CDR1 is SGHAT and CDR2 FQDESV (reference sequence). As DNA, the CDR3 is TGTGCCAGCAGCGACACTAGCGGGGGGGTCGATGAGCAGTTCTTC. Translating it yields CASSDTSGGVDEQFF.

This clonotype appeared many times. For the CDR3, the DNA is TGTGCCAGCAGCTTAGTAGGGGGGGGCTCCAGCTCTGGGGCCAACGTCCTGACTTTC. Amino acid sequence: CASSLVGGGSSSGANVLTF. J is TRBJ2-6 and V is TRBV7-9; D possibly corresponds to TRBD2 (7 bases). This CDR3 region has 19 residues. V was pared by 1 base and J by 0 bases, with 16 bases between. Germline loops: CDR1 SEHNR, CDR2 FQNEAQ (reference sequence). Looking up the rest from reference TRBV7-9 and TRBJ2-6 gives the full variable domain: DTGVSQNPRHKITKRGQNVTFRCDPISEHNRLYWYRQTLGQGPEFLTYFQNEAQLEKSRLLSDRFSAERPKGSFSTLEIQRTEQGDSAMYLCASSLVGGGSSSGANVLTFGAGSRLTVL.

This clonotype appeared many times. The V and J genes are TRBV2 and TRBJ2-1; D uncertain. The CDR3 consists of 14 residues. CDR1 is SNHLY, CDR2 FYNNEI, per germline. V was clipped by 3 bases and J by 7 bases, with 13 bases between them. CDR3 sequence: CASSDLPGRNEQFF. In DNA, the CDR3 is TGTGCCAGCAGTGATTTGCCTGGCCGTAATGAGCAGTTCTTC.

Ten or more counts support this clonotype. J is TRBJ2-3 and V is TRBV5-1; D uncertain. CDR3 size: 13 residues. CDR1 is SGHRS, CDR2 YFSETQ, per germline. Trimming took 1 base from V and 3 from J, leaving 6 bases between them. The CDR3 DNA follows: TGCGCCAGCAGCTTGACGGGTACAGATACGCAGTATTTT. Translation gives CASSLTGTDTQYF.

In this sample, this clonotype turned up many times. The chain uses TRBV4-2 and TRBJ2-1, with 8 bases fitting TRBD2. The CDR3 has 15 residues. Trimming took 4 bases from V and 0 from J; bases not matched to a gene: 2. Germline lookup yields CDR1 LGHNA and CDR2 YNFKEQ. The CDR3 region has the DNA TGTGCCAGCAGCCTCAGCGGGGGCTCCTACAATGAGCAGTTCTTC. This encodes CASSLSGGSYNEQFF.

This clonotype was seen ten or more times. The chain links TRBV5-1 to TRBJ2-7, with 10 bases that match TRBD1. With V trimmed by 4 bases and J by 3 bases, 7 bases remained unmatched. This CDR3 has 15 amino acids. Germline V gene lookup returns CDR1 SGHRS and CDR2 YFSETQ. CDR3 sequence: CASSQSDRGLYEQYF. DNA of the CDR3: TGCGCCAGCAGCCAGTCCGACAGGGGGCTCTACGAGCAGTACTTC.

This clonotype was seen at least ten times. This chain links TRBV7-6 with TRBJ2-1; 9 bases map to TRBD2. The CDR3 has 16 amino acids. Germline loops: CDR1 SGHVS, CDR2 FNYEAQ. With V trimmed by 1 base and J by 9 bases, 10 bases remained unmatched. CDR3 residues: CASSLVPAGGSGEQFF. The CDR3 DNA follows: TGTGCCAGCAGCTTAGTCCCAGCGGGGGGCTCCGGTGAGCAGTTCTTC.

This clonotype was counted at least ten times. V gene TRBV11-2 combines with J gene TRBJ1-1; perhaps TRBD1 as D (5 bases). Germline-derived CDR1 and CDR2 are SGHAT and FQNNGV. This CDR3 is built from 15 residues. With 5 bases removed from V and 1 base from J, the gap between germline ends came to 14 bases. CDR3 nucleotide sequence: TGTGCCAGCAGCCCCCACCAGGGCAGGAACACTGAAGCTTTCTTT. Protein sequence: CASSPHQGRNTEAFF.

In its sample, this clonotype was seen many times. V gene TRBV3-1 combines with J gene TRBJ2-5; either TRBD1 or TRBD2 may fit D (5 bases each). Germline loops: CDR1 LGHDT, CDR2 YNNKEL (reference sequence). V was trimmed by 4 bases and J by 3 bases, leaving 15 bases between them. The CDR3 sequence is 15 residues long. CDR3 nucleotides: TGTGCCAGCAGCCTGGAGGACGTGGGGGAAGAGACCCAGTACTTC. Translation gives CASSLEDVGEETQYF.